The clone carrying this T cell receptor (beta chain) was seen only a few times. The antigen is undetermined. This sample was taken from a study of T cells in Graves' hyperthyroidism and ophthalmopathy. Whole-study results and caveats: Ophthalmopathy onset followed model prediction by a median approximately seven months.

Amplification of TCR beta CDR3 regions used RNA as the template. The HTBI primer set was used in a first-round RT-PCR of the TCR CDR3. One entry per CDR3 protein, called by TCRdb with MiXCR from the multiplex PCR reads. The sample has about 700,000 distinct CDR3 sequences, about 45% seen once. Exclusion of patients followed from uncontrolled infection, other autoimmune disease, pregnancy or lactation. In making diagnoses, clinical symptoms, serum thyroxine and TRAb, thyroid ultrasound and orbital computed tomography were all used. Trimming took off 4 bases at V and 0 bases at J, with 10 bases between the two ends. The CDR3 has 15 amino acids.

The receptor's source is an adult man with Graves' disease, either hyperthyroidism or ophthalmopathy (not recorded which). This chain connects TRBV12-3 or TRBV12-4 to TRBJ1-3, with D hard to call. Sequenced: peripheral blood or thyroid tissue (not recorded which). The CDR3 loop is CASSSGLTSGNTIYF. CDR3 nucleotide sequence: TGTGCCAGCAGTTCCGGACTGACCTCTGGAAACACCATATATTTT.